This TCR beta chain stems from a study of T-cell memory formation after mild COVID-19. TCRdb re-derived calls from the 5' RACE reads in MiXCR, one entry per CDR3 protein. The profile shows about 360,000 distinct CDR3 sequences, 14% of them singletons. The CDR3 loop spans 11 amino acids. Germline lookup yields CDR1 MNHEY and CDR2 SVGAGI. V dropped 2 bases and J dropped 5 bases, with 3 bases sitting between them. The clonotype comes from a man younger than 35 who had mild COVID-19 (a few samples of this study predate the infection). Cell type and time point are not known. The material sequenced was PBMCs or a T cell subset sorted from them (not recorded which). The chain has TRBV6-5 and TRBJ2-5; D unresolved. CDR3 region: CASSYMETQYF. The CDR3 bases are TGTGCCAGCAGTTACATGGAGACCCAGTACTTC.